This T cell receptor (beta chain) was retrieved from a study of Ad26.COV2.S vaccination and SARS-CoV-2 variants. Germline loops: CDR1 SQVTM, CDR2 ANQGSEA. The J segment lost 2 bases and the V segment lost 4 bases, leaving 8 bases of the junction unmatched. The CDR3 length is 15 residues. This clone was observed once. Clones were sequenced by immunoSEQ multiplex PCR, and TCRdb holds only the in-frame ones, with some missing. The data show hundreds of thousands of clones, with over 75% seen just once and about 3.5% held by the top ten. Described treatment: 15 to 20 received Ad26.COV2.S at low or high dose, single or two shots; roughly five received placebo; per-sample allocation not given. Repertoires come from day 63 after the first vaccine or placebo injection.

This chain links TRBV29-1 with TRBJ2-5; TRBD2 matches at 9 bases. Sequenced material: peripheral blood, taken in a trial of Ad26.COV2.S vaccine versus placebo. This clonotype was sampled from a person aged 18-60 years who received the Ad26.COV2.S COVID-19 vaccine or a placebo. CDR3 nucleotide sequence: TGCAGCGTTGGTCCCGCGGGGGGGCGACAAGAGACCCAGTACTTC. It is translated as CSVGPAGGRQETQYF.